This entry lists 8 T cell receptor beta chains sequenced from one sample in a study of monozygotic twins with inflammatory bowel disease (dated by TCRdb to between 2018 and 2021). Receptors were amplified or captured by 5' RACE. Sequencing used an Illumina HiSeq 2500. Each entry corresponds to one CDR3 protein sequence from reads that TCRdb reprocessed, and DNA is not given. The data table for this sample lists approximately 400,000 distinct CDR3 sequences. The ten biggest clones cover about 2.6% of the sample. Sequenced input: blood. These TCRs come from a human donor with ulcerative colitis or Crohn's disease, or a healthy co-twin of an affected twin (not recorded which).

The CDR3 reads CASSSQRGPRQFF. The chain joins TRBV7-2 to TRBJ2-1; TCRdb's assignment of TRBD2 cannot be checked, as there is no DNA. This CDR3 is built from 13 residues. CDR1 and CDR2 from the germline V gene are SGHTA and FQGNSA.

The V call is TRBV5-1, the J call TRBJ1-2; the TCRdb D gene call, TRBD1, has no DNA to confirm it. CDR1 is SGHRS, CDR2 YFSETQ, per germline. CDR3 size: 14 residues. The CDR3: CASSIGQEADGYTF. Based on the CDR3 plus reference TRBV5-1 and TRBJ1-2, the full variable domain is KAGVTQTPRYLIKTRGQQVTLSCSPISGHRSVSWYQQTPGQGLQFLFEYFSETQRNKGNFPGRFSGRQFSNSRSEMNVSTLELGDSALYLCASSIGQEADGYTFGSGTRLTVV.

CDR3 residues: CASMGQGTDTQYF. The chain uses TRBV12-3 or TRBV12-4 and TRBJ2-3; TCRdb calls TRBD1, which cannot be checked without DNA. This CDR3 region has 13 residues.

The chain is built from TRBV6-5 and TRBJ1-1; TCRdb lists TRBD1, though no DNA is available to test this call. The germline CDR1 and CDR2 sequences are MNHEY and SVGAGI. This CDR3 has 15 amino acids. Here the CDR3 reads CASSYTGQMNTEAFF.

The gene calls are TRBV7-2 and TRBJ1-1; TCRdb's D gene call, TRBD1, goes unchecked for lack of DNA. This CDR3 contains 15 residues. In germline, CDR1 is SGHTA, CDR2 FQGNSA. The CDR3 here is CASSSGTGVNTEAFF.

J is TRBJ1-2 and V is TRBV6-1. This CDR3 is 14 amino acids long. From germline, CDR1 is MNHNS and CDR2 SASEGT. The CDR3 is CASSPSQGWWGYTF.

The V and J genes are TRBV28 and TRBJ2-7; lacking DNA, the TRBD1 call made by TCRdb goes unchecked. The germline V gene encodes CDR1 MDHEN and CDR2 SYDVKM. The CDR3 extends over 14 amino acids. CDR3 residues: CASIGGAGAYEQYF.

This rearrangement joins TRBV28 to TRBJ2-7; no DNA is available, so the TRBD2 call from TCRdb remains unchecked. The CDR3 is made up of 19 amino acids. Germline V lookup: CDR1 MDHEN, CDR2 SYDVKM. CDR3 amino acids: CASSPPLHTGWASSYEQYF.